This entry concerns a single TCR beta chain. The assay was immunoSEQ multiplex PCR, and TCRdb's table has in-frame clones only and misses some. The sample records 120,000 to 150,000 clones, 65% to 85% being singletons. This entry comes from a study of blood T cell repertoires in COVID-19. Study-wide background: The analysed material was cDNA or gDNA that came from T cells, B-cell-depleted T cells, or PBMCs.

V shed 6 bases, J shed 6 bases, and the junction held 7 bases outside the gene matches. Germline assignment: CDR1 MNHEY and CDR2 SVGEGT. CDR3 length: 14 residues. The rearrangement joins TRBV6-2 or TRBV6-3 to TRBJ2-3; 9 bases are shared with TRBD1. The material sequenced was peripheral blood. The receptor was isolated from a man in his 60s with active or convalescent COVID-19. Written as DNA, the CDR3 is TGTGCCAGCAGCCGGGACAGGGTAGGCGATACGCAGTATTTT. It specifies CASSRDRVGDTQYF.